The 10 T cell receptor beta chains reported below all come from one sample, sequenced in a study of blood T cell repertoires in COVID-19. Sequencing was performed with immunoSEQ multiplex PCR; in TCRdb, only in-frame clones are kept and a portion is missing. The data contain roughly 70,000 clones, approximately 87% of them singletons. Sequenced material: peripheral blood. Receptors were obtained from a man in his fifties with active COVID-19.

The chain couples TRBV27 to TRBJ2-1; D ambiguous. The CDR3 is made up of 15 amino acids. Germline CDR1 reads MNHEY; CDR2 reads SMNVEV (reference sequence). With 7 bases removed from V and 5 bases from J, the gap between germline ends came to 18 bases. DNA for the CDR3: TGTGCCAGCAAAACGGTTGCTTCCCGTAACAATGAGCAGTTCTTC. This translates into CASKTVASRNNEQFF.

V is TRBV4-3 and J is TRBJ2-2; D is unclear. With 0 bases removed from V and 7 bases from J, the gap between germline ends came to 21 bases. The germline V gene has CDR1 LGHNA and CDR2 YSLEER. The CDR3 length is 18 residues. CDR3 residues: CASSQDRIRALRSGELFF. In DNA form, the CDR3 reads TGCGCCAGCAGCCAAGATCGAATAAGAGCCTTGAGGAGCGGGGAGCTGTTTTTT.

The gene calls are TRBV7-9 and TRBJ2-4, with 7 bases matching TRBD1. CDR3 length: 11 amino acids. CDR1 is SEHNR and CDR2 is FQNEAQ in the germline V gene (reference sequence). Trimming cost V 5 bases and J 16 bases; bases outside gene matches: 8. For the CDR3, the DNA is TGTGCCAGCAGCGCAGACAGGGTCGCCTACTTC. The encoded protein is CASSADRVAYF. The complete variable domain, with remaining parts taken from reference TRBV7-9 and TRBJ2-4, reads DTGVSQNPRHKITKRGQNVTFRCDPISEHNRLYWYRQTLGQGPEFLTYFQNEAQLEKSRLLSDRFSAERPKGSFSTLEIQRTEQGDSAMYLCASSADRVAYFGAGTRLSVL.

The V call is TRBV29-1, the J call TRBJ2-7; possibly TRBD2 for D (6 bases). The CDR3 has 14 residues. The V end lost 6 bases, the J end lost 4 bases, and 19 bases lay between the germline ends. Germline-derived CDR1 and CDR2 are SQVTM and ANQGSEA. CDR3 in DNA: TGCAGCGTAAACATAGCACCGGGGAGGTACGAGCAGTACTTC. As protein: CSVNIAPGRYEQYF.

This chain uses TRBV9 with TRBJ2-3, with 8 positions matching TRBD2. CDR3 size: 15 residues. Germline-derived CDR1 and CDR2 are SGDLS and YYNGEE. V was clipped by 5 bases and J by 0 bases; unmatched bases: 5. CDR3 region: CASSVVAGSTDTQYF. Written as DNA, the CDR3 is TGTGCCAGCAGTGTCGTAGCGGGAAGCACAGATACGCAGTATTTT.

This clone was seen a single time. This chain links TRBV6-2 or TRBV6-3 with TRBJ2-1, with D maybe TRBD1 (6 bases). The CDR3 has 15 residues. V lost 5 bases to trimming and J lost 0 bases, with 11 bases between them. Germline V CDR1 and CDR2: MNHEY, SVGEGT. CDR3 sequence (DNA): TGTGCCAGCAGTCGGGGACATCACTCCTACAATGAGCAGTTCTTC. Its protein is CASSRGHHSYNEQFF.

The CDR3 loop reads CAIRDTSGTSNEQFF. DNA for the CDR3: TGTGCCATCAGGGATACTAGCGGGACCTCCAATGAGCAGTTCTTC. V is TRBV10-3 and J is TRBJ2-1, with 10 nucleotides matching TRBD2. CDR1 and CDR2 (germline): ENHRY, SYGVKD. This CDR3 contains 15 residues. With 6 bases clipped from V and 6 bases from J, the junction kept 8 bases outside the gene matches.

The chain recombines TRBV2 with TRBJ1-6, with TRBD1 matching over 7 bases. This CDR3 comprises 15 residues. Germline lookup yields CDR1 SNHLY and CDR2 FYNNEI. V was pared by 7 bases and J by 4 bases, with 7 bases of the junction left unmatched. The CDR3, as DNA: TGTGCCAGCACCCCGGGACAGATGTATAATTCACCCCTCCACTTT. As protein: CASTPGQMYNSPLHF.

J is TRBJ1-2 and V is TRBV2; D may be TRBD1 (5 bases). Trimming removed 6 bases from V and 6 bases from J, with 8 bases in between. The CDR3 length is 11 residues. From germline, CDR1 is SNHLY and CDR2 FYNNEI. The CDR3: CASSRGDGYTF. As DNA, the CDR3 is TGTGCCAGCAGCCGGGGGGATGGCTACACCTTC. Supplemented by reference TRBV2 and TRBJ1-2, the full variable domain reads EPEVTQTPSHQVTQMGQEVILRCVPISNHLYFYWYRQILGQKVEFLVSFYNNEISEKSEIFDDQFSVERPDGSNFTLKIRSTKLEDSAMYFCASSRGDGYTFGSGTRLTVV.

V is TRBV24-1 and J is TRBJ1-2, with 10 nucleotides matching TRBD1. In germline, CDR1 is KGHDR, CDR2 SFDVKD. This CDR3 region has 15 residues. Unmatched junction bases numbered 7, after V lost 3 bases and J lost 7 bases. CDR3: CATSDPGTGEAGYTF. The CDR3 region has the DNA TGTGCCACCAGTGATCCCGGGACAGGGGAGGCTGGCTACACCTTC.